This T cell receptor (beta chain) was sequenced in a study of B cell selection in AIRE deficiency. Findings and caveats of the study: Tconv and Treg cells from AIRE-deficient patients resembled healthy donors in TCRBV usage, CDR3 length and diversity. About 30.6% of healthy-shared Treg sequences were found among patient Tconv cells. Healthy donors alone shared about 32% of approximately 3,500 Treg sequences; patients alone roughly 10%.

The regulatory T cell sort gate was CD4+CD25hiCD127low/negative. Concerning this clone itself: The antigen is unknown.

Data came from immunoSEQ multiplex PCR; TCRdb stores just in-frame clones and leaves some out. The table lists fewer than 25,000 clones, 92% of them singletons. The specimen was CD4+CD25+ Tregs sorted from PBMCs. This sequence was found in a human donor in good health.

CDR3 coding DNA: TGTGCCAGCAGCTTTAGGGGGCCCCAAGAGACCCAGTACTTC. Protein product: CASSFRGPQETQYF. The chain combines TRBV7-2 with TRBJ2-5; 7 positions match TRBD1. The CDR3 spans 14 residues. The V segment lost 3 bases and the J segment 1 base; nucleotides outside the gene matches: 2. Germline-derived CDR1 and CDR2 are SGHTA and FQGNSA.